A selection of T cell receptor beta chains follows, all from one sample in a study of OX40 agonist ivuxolimab in advanced cancers. The data were produced by immunoSEQ multiplex PCR, yet TCRdb's version contains in-frame clones alone and is incomplete. This table has about 80,000 clones, 80% to 90% appearing once. The sequences come from CD4+ or CD8+ T cells sorted from blood, collected in a trial of the OX40 agonist ivuxolimab. These receptors came from an adult with an advanced solid tumor such as melanoma, head and neck, liver or kidney cancer. The CDR3 runs from the conserved cysteine through the conserved F or W. A D gene is named only where the DNA matches it firmly.

j_gene,v_gene,d_gene,CDR3aa,CDR3nt
TRBJ1-3,TRBV30,NA,CAWNVGAEGNTIYF,TGTGCCTGGAATGTGGGGGCAGAAGGAAACACCATATATTTT
TRBJ1-5,TRBV19,NA,CASSDGPGDQPQHF,TGTGCCAGTTCGGACGGGCCGGGGGATCAGCCCCAGCATTTT
TRBJ2-5,TRBV11-3,NA,CASSLDGNQETQYF,TGTGCCAGCAGCTTAGATGGCAACCAAGAGACCCAGTACTTC
TRBJ2-7,TRBV5-1,NA,CASSFGGQSRVGQYF,TGCGCCAGCAGCTTCGGGGGACAGTCTCGAGTTGGGCAGTACTTC
TRBJ1-2,TRBV5-6,NA,CASSFSGRGSGYTF,TGTGCCAGCAGCTTCAGCGGACGGGGGTCGGGCTACACCTTC
TRBJ2-2,TRBV4-2,TRBD2,CASSPGGLAGDGELFF,TGTGCCAGCAGCCCCGGGGGGCTAGCGGGGGACGGGGAGCTGTTTTTT
TRBJ1-3,TRBV5-1,TRBD1,CASSLEGGAGGNTIYF,TGCGCCAGCAGCTTGGAAGGGGGCGCGGGTGGAAACACCATATATTTT
TRBJ2-5,TRBV5-1,NA,CASSDRGETQYF,TGCGCCAGCAGCGATCGCGGAGAGACCCAGTACTTC
TRBJ1-1,TRBV15,NA,CATSRAQGEAFF,TGTGCCACCAGCAGAGCACAGGGAGAAGCTTTCTTT
TRBJ1-3,TRBV7-2,NA,CASSLAGRAGNTIYF,TGTGCCAGCAGCTTAGCGGGCAGGGCTGGAAACACCATATATTTT
TRBJ2-2,TRBV18,TRBD1,CASSPGTGIPGELFF,TGTGCCAGCTCACCAGGGACAGGGATACCCGGGGAGCTGTTTTTT